The 24 T cell receptor beta chains below all came from one sample that was sequenced in a study of T-cell memory formation after mild COVID-19 (dated by TCRdb to the early 2020s). The library relied on 5' RACE. The listed sequencing device is Illumina NovaSeq 6000. TCRdb passed the public sequencing reads through fastp at Q25 and MiXCR, retaining productive beta sequences. When rows share a CDR3 protein, they turn into one entry using the most common DNA and genes. The sample table shows roughly 250,000 distinct CDR3 sequences, and 15% to 20% are seen once. The leading ten clones occupy 3.5% of the sample. Specimen: PBMCs or a T cell subset sorted from them (not recorded which). The receptors shown here come from a young man who had mild COVID-19 (a few samples of this study predate the infection). The sample titles of this study are shuffled in the database, so cell type and time point are left out; the donor was told from shared clones.

This clonotype was seen a few times. The chain is built from TRBV18 and TRBJ2-1, with 10 bases that match TRBD2. Germline trimming cut 3 bases from V and 7 bases from J; bases unmatched to any gene: 6. Germline CDR1 and CDR2: KGHSH and LQKENI. The CDR3 totals 15 residues. CDR3: CASSPSSGGENEQFF. The CDR3 region has the DNA TGTGCCAGCTCACCGTCCAGCGGGGGGGAAAATGAGCAGTTCTTC.

The rearrangement joins TRBV7-9 to TRBJ2-5, with 7 bases that match TRBD1. The germline gives CDR1 SEHNR, CDR2 FQNEAQ (reference sequence). J was trimmed by 5 bases and V by 5 bases; bases with no gene match: 5. This CDR3 is 13 amino acids long. CDR3 loop: CASSRQGSETQYF. The CDR3 nucleotides read TGTGCCAGCAGCCGACAGGGTTCGGAGACCCAGTACTTC.

CDR3 region: CSARSGEKQETQYF. The CDR3 DNA follows: TGCAGTGCTCGTAGCGGGGAGAAACAAGAGACCCAGTACTTC. The J gene is TRBJ2-5, the V gene TRBV20-1, with 8 bases aligning to TRBD2. The trim removed 5 bases at V and 2 bases at J, leaving 7 bases unmatched. The CDR3 covers 14 residues. Germline-derived CDR1 and CDR2 are DFQATT and SNEGSKA (reference sequence).

The V call is TRBV4-3, the J call TRBJ2-6; D call uncertain. Trimming pared 4 bases from V and 2 bases from J, leaving 12 bases between. This CDR3 contains 16 residues. Germline V gives CDR1 LGHNA, CDR2 YSLEER. CDR3 nucleotide sequence: TGCGCCAGCAGCCCTCCCGGGCAAGCTGGGGCCAACGTCCTGACTTTC. It codes for CASSPPGQAGANVLTF.

The count of this clonotype is one. The chain couples TRBV7-6 to TRBJ2-5, with 7 bases identical to TRBD2. Germline V gene data show CDR1 as SGHVS and CDR2 as FNYEAQ. The junction had 11 bases not matched to a gene; V was cut back by 5 bases and J by 5 bases. This CDR3 comprises 15 residues. Written as DNA, the CDR3 is TGTGCCAGCAGCCCGGGCATGCGGCGGGGGGAGACCCAGTACTTC. Translating it yields CASSPGMRRGETQYF.

There are a few counts of this clonotype. V gene TRBV12-5 combines with J gene TRBJ2-1; D is uncertain. Germline V lookup: CDR1 LGHNT, CDR2 FRNRAP. Deletions cut 1 base from V and 9 bases from J, with 10 bases between. The CDR3 is 13 amino acids. The CDR3 sequence: CASGLAVWGEQFF. The CDR3 DNA is TGTGCTAGTGGTTTGGCGGTTTGGGGTGAGCAGTTCTTC.

This clonotype was counted between two and nine times. Here the CDR3 reads CSVDTGGPETQYF. In nucleotides, the CDR3 is TGCAGCGTGGACACGGGGGGGCCGGAGACCCAGTACTTC. The chain recombines TRBV29-1 with TRBJ2-5, with 8 bases lining up with TRBD2. Per the germline V gene, CDR1 is SQVTM and CDR2 is ANQGSEA. The length of the CDR3 is 13 residues. Unmatched junction bases numbered 8, after V lost 6 bases and J lost 5 bases.

V is TRBV6-5 and J is TRBJ1-5, with unresolved D. The ends were cut back, 0 bases at V and 4 bases at J, with 10 bases in the middle. Germline V lookup: CDR1 MNHEY, CDR2 SVGAGI. This CDR3 is 15 amino acids long. CDR3 in DNA: TGTGCCAGCAGTTACTCGATGACCGGGAATCAGCCCCAGCATTTT. Its protein is CASSYSMTGNQPQHF.

This clonotype was seen a handful of times. The J gene is TRBJ1-3, the V gene TRBV9, with D uncertain. V was clipped by 0 bases and J by 4 bases, with 2 bases between them. From germline, CDR1 is SGDLS and CDR2 YYNGEE. This CDR3 has 12 amino acids. For the CDR3, the DNA is TGTGCCAGCAGCGTAGACGGAAACACCATATATTTT. Translated: CASSVDGNTIYF.

Only a few counts were recorded for this clonotype. The gene calls are TRBV5-1 and TRBJ2-5; D unclear. Germline CDR1 and CDR2: SGHRS and YFSETQ. This CDR3 region has 13 residues. Trimming removed 0 bases at V and 5 bases at J, with 8 bases between. The CDR3 spells CASSLDYRETQYF. The CDR3 region has the DNA TGCGCCAGCAGCTTGGACTATCGGGAGACCCAGTACTTC. Variable domain in full (rest from reference TRBV5-1 and TRBJ2-5): KAGVTQTPRYLIKTRGQQVTLSCSPISGHRSVSWYQQTPGQGLQFLFEYFSETQRNKGNFPGRFSGRQFSNSRSEMNVSTLELGDSALYLCASSLDYRETQYFGPGTRLLVL.

A few counts support this clonotype. The V and J genes are TRBV11-2 and TRBJ1-4, with D perhaps matching TRBD1 (6 bases). Per germline, CDR1 SGHAT and CDR2 FQNNGV. V was pared by 8 bases and J by 0 bases, with 10 bases between. CDR3 length: 14 residues. The CDR3 protein is CASGGGTTNEKLFF. The CDR3 nucleotides are TGTGCCAGCGGAGGGGGTACAACTAATGAAAAACTGTTTTTT.

V usage is TRBV2 and J usage is TRBJ2-5; D gene ambiguous. Trimming removed 1 base at V and 7 bases at J, with 7 bases between. The CDR3 has 12 amino acids. Germline assignment: CDR1 SNHLY and CDR2 FYNNEI. The CDR3, as DNA: TGTGCCAGCAGTGAAGACCTTAGGACCCAGTACTTC. Encoded protein: CASSEDLRTQYF.

A few counts support this clonotype. The chain recombines TRBV28 with TRBJ2-7; D gene ambiguous. V was pared by 6 bases and J by 0 bases, with 12 bases between. The germline gives CDR1 MDHEN, CDR2 SYDVKM. This CDR3 spans 14 amino acids. The CDR3 DNA follows: TGTGCCAGCAGAGACCGAAGGAGCTCCTACGAGCAGTACGTC. Residues: CASRDRRSSYEQYV.

This clonotype was found many times. The rearrangement links TRBV7-8 to TRBJ2-2, with unresolved D. V lost 0 bases to trimming and J lost 3 bases, with 5 bases between them. CDR1 is SGHVS and CDR2 is FQNEAQ in the germline V gene. This CDR3 is built from 14 residues. CDR3: CASSLALHTGELFF. Here the CDR3 DNA reads TGTGCCAGCAGCTTAGCGCTTCACACCGGGGAGCTGTTTTTT.

This rearrangement joins TRBV12-3 or TRBV12-4 to TRBJ2-1; no clear D gene. V was clipped by 6 bases and J by 1 base, with 7 bases between them. This CDR3 spans 13 amino acids. The CDR3 sequence: CASRSGSYNEQFF. DNA for the CDR3: TGTGCCAGCAGGAGTGGGTCCTACAATGAGCAGTTCTTC.

V and J are TRBV6-5 and TRBJ1-1; unclear D gene. Trimming removed 5 bases at V and 8 bases at J, with 18 bases between. The CDR3 consists of 14 residues. Germline V gives CDR1 MNHEY, CDR2 SVGAGI. CDR3 nucleotides: TGTGCCAGCAGTCCCGTTCTAGGACTGGGCGAAGCTTTCTTT. Translation: CASSPVLGLGEAFF.

This rearrangement joins TRBV14 to TRBJ1-6; tentatively, D is TRBD1 (6 bases). This CDR3 contains 17 residues. The V end was cut by 2 bases, the J end by 7 bases, with 18 bases between. Per germline, CDR1 SGHDN and CDR2 FVKESK. CDR3 coding DNA: TGTGCCAGCAGCCAAACGGGACATTGGTTGGGGAATTCACCCCTCCACTTT. Protein: CASSQTGHWLGNSPLHF.

This clonotype showed up just once. The rearrangement links TRBV6-2 or TRBV6-3 to TRBJ2-6; D may be TRBD1 (6 bases). The CDR3 contains 11 residues. Germline V lookup: CDR1 MNHEY, CDR2 SVGEGT. V dropped 6 bases and J dropped 10 bases, with 7 bases sitting between them. CDR3 coding DNA: TGTGCCAGCAGGGACAGAAACGTCCTGACTTTC. Translation gives CASRDRNVLTF.

This clonotype was counted between two and nine times. The chain is built from TRBV20-1 and TRBJ2-4; TRBD2 might be the D (6 bases). The germline CDR1 and CDR2 sequences are DFQATT and SNEGSKA (reference sequence). This CDR3 region has 15 residues. Trimming shortened V by 2 bases and J by 0 bases, and 11 bases separated the two germline ends. This CDR3 reads CSARWGSGAKNIQYF. DNA for the CDR3: TGCAGTGCTAGATGGGGTAGCGGAGCCAAAAACATTCAGTACTTC.

The rearrangement uses TRBV7-6 and TRBJ2-3, with TRBD1 identical over 7 bases. The J segment lost 3 bases and the V segment lost 10 bases, leaving 7 bases of the junction unmatched. The germline CDR1 and CDR2 sequences are SGHVS and FNYEAQ. The CDR3 loop spans 13 amino acids. The DNA for the CDR3 is TGTGCCACTTCGACAGGGCGGACAGATACGCAGTATTTT. Amino acid sequence: CATSTGRTDTQYF.

The chain couples TRBV3-1 to TRBJ2-1; a weak D match, TRBD1 (6 bases). The germline V gene has CDR1 LGHDT and CDR2 YNNKEL (reference sequence). V dropped 5 bases and J dropped 2 bases, with 13 bases sitting between them. The CDR3 loop spans 15 amino acids. CDR3 nucleotides: TGTGCCAGCAGCTCCCGGGACAATGCCTACAATGAGCAGTTCTTC. It codes for CASSSRDNAYNEQFF.

The chain combines TRBV2 with TRBJ2-5; 8 nucleotides line up with TRBD1. The germline gives CDR1 SNHLY, CDR2 FYNNEI. The CDR3 covers 14 residues. Trimming at V came to 9 bases and at J to 4 bases, leaving 10 bases not matched to a gene. The CDR3 DNA follows: TGTGCCAGTTTCATGACAGGGGACGGAGAGACCCAGTACTTC. It codes for CASFMTGDGETQYF.

The rearrangement uses TRBV5-6 and TRBJ2-7; the match to TRBD1 covers 9 bases. From germline, CDR1 is SGHDT and CDR2 YYEEEE. This CDR3 is built from 14 residues. After removal of 4 bases from V and 2 bases from J, the junction contained 4 bases not matched to a gene. The CDR3 here is CASSGHRGPYEQYV. CDR3 coding DNA: TGTGCCAGCAGCGGACACAGGGGGCCCTACGAGCAGTACGTC.

V and J are TRBV24-1 and TRBJ2-1; no definite D call. The germline V gene has CDR1 KGHDR and CDR2 SFDVKD. V was clipped by 3 bases and J by 7 bases, with 9 bases between them. This CDR3 has 13 amino acids. CDR3 loop: CATSDTFGNEQFF. The CDR3 coding sequence is TGTGCCACCAGTGATACGTTCGGGAATGAGCAGTTCTTC.